The present entry profiles one T cell receptor beta chain with its context. No antigen is known for it. Libraries were prepared by immunoSEQ multiplex PCR; TCRdb keeps only in-frame clonotypes and omits some of them. The sample yields tens of thousands of clones, more than 60% seen once. The ends were cut back, 6 bases at V and 2 bases at J, with 11 bases in the middle. The CDR3 contains 14 residues. From germline, CDR1 is MNHEY and CDR2 SMNVEV (reference sequence). ViraFEST expansion of antigen-specific CD4+ T cells with viral peptide pools preceded sequencing. Researchers isolated CD4+ T cells once 9 to 11 days of culture had elapsed. The vaccine recipients had no prior SARS-CoV-2 infection, with negative nucleocapsid antibodies. Wells containing a few million PBMC each were cultured with approximately 10 IU/ml IL-2 and 8 to 10 ug/ml peptides. Cells had half their medium changed to IL-2 medium on days 3 and 7.

The sample comes from a study of vaccination effects on CD4 cells after COVID-19. The specimen was CD4+ T cells from PBMCs cultured with SARS-CoV-2 spike peptides, collected before COVID-19 vaccination. The sequence was obtained from a human donor who received a COVID-19 vaccine. The chain employs TRBV27 and TRBJ2-1, with a tentative D call TRBD1 (5 bases). The CDR3 sequence: CASSVDRTYNEQFF. The DNA for the CDR3 is TGTGCCAGCAGCGTAGACAGAACCTACAATGAGCAGTTCTTC.